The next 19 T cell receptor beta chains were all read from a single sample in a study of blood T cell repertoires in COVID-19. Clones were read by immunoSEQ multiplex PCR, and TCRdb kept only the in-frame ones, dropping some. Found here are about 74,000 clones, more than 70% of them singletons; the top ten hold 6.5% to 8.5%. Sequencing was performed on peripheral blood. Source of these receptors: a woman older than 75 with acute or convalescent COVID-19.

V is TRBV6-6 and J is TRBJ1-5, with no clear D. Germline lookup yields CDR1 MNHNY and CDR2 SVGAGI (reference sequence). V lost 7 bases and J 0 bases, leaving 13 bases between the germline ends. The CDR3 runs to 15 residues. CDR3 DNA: TGTGCCAGCACACAAGACGGGAATAGCAATCAGCCCCAGCATTTT. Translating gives CASTQDGNSNQPQHF.

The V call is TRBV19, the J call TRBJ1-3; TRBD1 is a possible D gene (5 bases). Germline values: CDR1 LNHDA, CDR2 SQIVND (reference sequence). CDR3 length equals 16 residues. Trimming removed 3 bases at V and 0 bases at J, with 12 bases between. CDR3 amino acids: CASSIGGIGSGNTIYF. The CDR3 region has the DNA TGTGCCAGTAGTATTGGGGGGATCGGCTCTGGAAACACCATATATTTT.

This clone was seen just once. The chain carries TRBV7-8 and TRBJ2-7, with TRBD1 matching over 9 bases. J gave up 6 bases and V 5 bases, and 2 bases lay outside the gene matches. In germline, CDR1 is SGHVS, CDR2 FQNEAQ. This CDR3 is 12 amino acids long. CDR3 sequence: CASSRDRAEQYF. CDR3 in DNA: TGTGCCAGCAGCCGGGACAGGGCCGAGCAGTACTTC. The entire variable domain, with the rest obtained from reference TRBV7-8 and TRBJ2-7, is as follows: GAGVSQSPRYKVAKRGQDVALRCDPISGHVSLFWYQQALGQGPEFLTYFQNEAQLDKSGLPSDRFFAERPEGSVSTLKIQRTQQEDSAVYLCASSRDRAEQYFGPGTRLTVT.

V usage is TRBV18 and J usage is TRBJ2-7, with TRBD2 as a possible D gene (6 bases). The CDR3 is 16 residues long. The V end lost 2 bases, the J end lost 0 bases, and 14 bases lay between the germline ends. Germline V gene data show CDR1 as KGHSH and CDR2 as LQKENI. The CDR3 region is CASSPMVGGSSYEQYF. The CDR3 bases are TGTGCCAGCTCACCAATGGTGGGAGGCAGCTCCTACGAGCAGTACTTC.

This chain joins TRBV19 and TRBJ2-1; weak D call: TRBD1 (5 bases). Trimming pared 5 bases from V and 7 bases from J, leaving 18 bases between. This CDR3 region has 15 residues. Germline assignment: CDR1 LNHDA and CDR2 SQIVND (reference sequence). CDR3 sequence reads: CASSSGFERRNEQFF. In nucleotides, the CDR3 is TGTGCCAGTAGTTCAGGGTTCGAACGAAGGAATGAGCAGTTCTTC.

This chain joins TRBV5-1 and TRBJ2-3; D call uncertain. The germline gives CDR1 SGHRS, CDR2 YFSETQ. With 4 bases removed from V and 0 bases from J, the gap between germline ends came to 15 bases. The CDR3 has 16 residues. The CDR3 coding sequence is TGCGCCAGCAGCCTCCTGGTGGCGGAGAGCACAGATACGCAGTATTTT. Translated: CASSLLVAESTDTQYF.

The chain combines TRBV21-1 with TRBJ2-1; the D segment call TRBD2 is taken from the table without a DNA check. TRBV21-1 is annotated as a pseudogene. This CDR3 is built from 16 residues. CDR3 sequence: CASSKGGLAGYNEQFF. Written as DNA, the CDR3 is TGTGCCAGCAGCAAGGGGGGACTAGCGGGATACAATGAGCAGTTCTTC.

The CDR3, as DNA: TGTGCCAGCTCACTTGGACAGGGGAACACTGAAGCTTTCTTT. It codes for CASSLGQGNTEAFF. The rearrangement uses TRBV18 and TRBJ1-1, with TRBD1 matching 8 bases. The V gene's germline CDR1 is KGHSH and CDR2 LQKENI. The CDR3 contains 14 residues. Trimming cost V 4 bases and J 1 base; bases outside gene matches: 2.

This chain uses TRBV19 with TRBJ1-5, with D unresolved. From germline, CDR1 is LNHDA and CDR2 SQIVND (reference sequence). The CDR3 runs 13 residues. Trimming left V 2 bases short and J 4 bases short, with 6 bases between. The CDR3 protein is CASSITVNQPQHF. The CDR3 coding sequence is TGTGCCAGTAGTATAACAGTAAATCAGCCCCAGCATTTT.

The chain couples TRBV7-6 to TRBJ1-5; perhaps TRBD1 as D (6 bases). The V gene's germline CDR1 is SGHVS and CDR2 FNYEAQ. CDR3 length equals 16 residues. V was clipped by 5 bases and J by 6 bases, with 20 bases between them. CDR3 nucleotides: TGTGCCAGCAGCCCCCGCTATGGGGGGGCAACTCAGCCCCAGCATTTT. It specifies CASSPRYGGATQPQHF.

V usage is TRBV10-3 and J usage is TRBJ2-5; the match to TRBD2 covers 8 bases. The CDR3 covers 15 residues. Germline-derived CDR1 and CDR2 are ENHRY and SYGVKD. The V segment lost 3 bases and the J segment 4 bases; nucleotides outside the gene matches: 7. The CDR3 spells CAISDSGGLGETQYF. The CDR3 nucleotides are TGTGCCATCAGTGACTCGGGGGGGCTTGGAGAGACCCAGTACTTC.

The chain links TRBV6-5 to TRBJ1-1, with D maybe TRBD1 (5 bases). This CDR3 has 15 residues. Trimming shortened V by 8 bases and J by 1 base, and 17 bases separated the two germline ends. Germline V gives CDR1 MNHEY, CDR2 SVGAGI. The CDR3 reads CASEENRISNTEAFF. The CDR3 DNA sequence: TGTGCCAGCGAAGAAAACAGGATATCGAACACTGAAGCTTTCTTT.

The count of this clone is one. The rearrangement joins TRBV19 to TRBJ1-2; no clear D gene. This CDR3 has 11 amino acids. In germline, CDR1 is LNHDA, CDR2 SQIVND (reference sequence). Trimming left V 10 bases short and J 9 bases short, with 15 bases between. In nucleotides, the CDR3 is TGTGCCACGCAGAAGGAGACGAGCTACACCTTC. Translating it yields CATQKETSYTF.

The CDR3 coding sequence is TGTGCCAGCAGCTTTTGGGCCGGGAAAGAAGATACGCAGTATTTT. The encoded protein is CASSFWAGKEDTQYF. This chain connects TRBV7-9 to TRBJ2-3, with D perhaps matching TRBD2 (5 bases). Germline V gene data show CDR1 as SEHNR and CDR2 as FQNEAQ (reference sequence). The ends were cut back, 3 bases at V and 5 bases at J, with 15 bases in the middle. The CDR3 spans 15 residues. The full variable domain, with the rest looked up from reference TRBV7-9 and TRBJ2-3, is DTGVSQNPRHKITKRGQNVTFRCDPISEHNRLYWYRQTLGQGPEFLTYFQNEAQLEKSRLLSDRFSAERPKGSFSTLEIQRTEQGDSAMYLCASSFWAGKEDTQYFGPGTRLTVL.

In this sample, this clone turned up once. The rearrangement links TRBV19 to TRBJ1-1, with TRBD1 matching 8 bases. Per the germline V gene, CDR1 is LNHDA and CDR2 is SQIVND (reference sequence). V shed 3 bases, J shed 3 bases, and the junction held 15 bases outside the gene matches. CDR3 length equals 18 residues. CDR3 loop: CASSIRGTGSPRDTEAFF. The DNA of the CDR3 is TGTGCCAGTAGTATTAGGGGGACAGGATCCCCGAGGGACACTGAAGCTTTCTTT.

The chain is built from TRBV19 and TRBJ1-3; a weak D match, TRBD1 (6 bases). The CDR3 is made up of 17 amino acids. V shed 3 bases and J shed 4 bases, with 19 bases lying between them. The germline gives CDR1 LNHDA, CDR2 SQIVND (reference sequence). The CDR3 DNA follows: TGTGCCAGTAGTATGAGTTCAGCGGGGGCGACAGGAAACACCATATATTTT. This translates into CASSMSSAGATGNTIYF. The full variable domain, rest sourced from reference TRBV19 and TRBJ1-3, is DGGITQSPKYLFRKEGQNVTLSCEQNLNHDAMYWYRQDPGQGLRLIYYSQIVNDFQKGDIAEGYSVSREKKESFPLTVTSAQKNPTAFYLCASSMSSAGATGNTIYFGEGSWLTVV.

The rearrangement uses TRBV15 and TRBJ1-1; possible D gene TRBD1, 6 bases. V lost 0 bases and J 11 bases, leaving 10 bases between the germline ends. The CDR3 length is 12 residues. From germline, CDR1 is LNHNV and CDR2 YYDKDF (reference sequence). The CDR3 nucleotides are TGTGCCACCAGCAGAGATCATCAGGGGGCTTTCTTT. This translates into CATSRDHQGAFF.

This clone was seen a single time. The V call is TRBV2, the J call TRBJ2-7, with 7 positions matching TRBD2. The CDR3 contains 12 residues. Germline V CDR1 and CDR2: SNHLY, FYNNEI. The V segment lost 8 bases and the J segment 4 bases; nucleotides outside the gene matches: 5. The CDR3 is CASGPRGYEQYF. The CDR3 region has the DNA TGTGCCAGCGGACCGCGGGGGTACGAGCAGTACTTC.

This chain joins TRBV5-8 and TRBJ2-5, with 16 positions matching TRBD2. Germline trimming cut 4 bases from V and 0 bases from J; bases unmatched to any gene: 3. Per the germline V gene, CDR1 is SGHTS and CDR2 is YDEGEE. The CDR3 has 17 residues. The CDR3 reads CASSPGLAGGYQETQYF. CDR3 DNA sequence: TGTGCCAGCAGCCCGGGACTAGCGGGAGGGTACCAAGAGACCCAGTACTTC.